This T cell receptor (beta chain) was sequenced for a study of cytomegalovirus exposure and HLA in healthy donors. The study ran its PCR with 60 Vbeta and 13 Jbeta primers. The table came from immunoSEQ multiplex PCR; TCRdb's copy has only in-frame clones and leaves some out. The data hold about 160,000 clones, with 70% to 80% observed a single time. Germline loops: CDR1 SGHAT, CDR2 FQNNGV. Trimming pared 4 bases from V and 5 bases from J, leaving 14 bases between. The CDR3 consists of 14 residues. The chain links TRBV11-2 to TRBJ2-5, with D maybe TRBD2 (5 bases). This TCR derives from a man younger than 40 in good health and CMV-seropositive. The specimen sequenced was PBMCs. The CDR3 coding sequence is TGTGCCAGCAGCTCCTGGCGGGCCTGGGAGACCCAGTACTTC. As protein: CASSSWRAWETQYF.